A selection of T cell receptor beta chains follows, all from one sample in a study of shared clonotypes between healthy human individuals. Method: immunoSEQ multiplex PCR; TCRdb's copy keeps in-frame clones and lacks some. The sample contains roughly 2.4 million clones, more than 90% of which appear only once. The sample taken for sequencing was naive CD4+ T cells sorted from blood. The receptor source for this set is a man aged 18 to 29 in good health. The conserved cysteine and the conserved F or W are not part of the CDR3 here. Each record gives: V gene, CDR3 protein.

TRBV19 ASSQRLAGGSHEQY
TRBV5-1 ASSLGMTDSYEQY
TRBV27 ASSPQGTEAF
TRBV11-1 ASSLDSNSRAEQF
TRBV5-6 ASSRDREGYGYT
TRBV4-1 ASSPTPGLAGNSGANVLT
TRBV28 ASSPTPGQTGPQH
TRBV29-1 SVERPYSTDTQY
TRBV14 ASGVAGAREQY
TRBV28 ASRFYSGRGTGELF
TRBV2 ASSRDSRDQPQH
TRBV7-9 ASGRTDEQY
TRBV14 ASSRLAGDSYEQY
TRBV19 ASSIEGQGYEQY
TRBV5-6 ASSDSTGDGYT
TRBV7-8 ASSLRRGGEQF
TRBV7-8 VLGSSYNEQF